The rows below give T cell receptor beta chains drawn from one sample of a study of blood T cell repertoires in COVID-19. Measured with immunoSEQ multiplex PCR; TCRdb has only the in-frame clones, and not every one. The sample shows tens of thousands of clones, 87% of them seen only once. The sample consisted of peripheral blood. The receptors stem from a man aged 60-69 years with acute or convalescent COVID-19. Each CDR3 is given with its conserved first and last residue. D genes are given only for firm matches. Size tells how often a clone was seen (once, few, many) or the class of an expanded clone, and some rows leave it out.

V	length	D	J	size	CDR3	DNA
TRBV21-1	20	-	TRBJ2-5	few	CASSKGIVSGHTIPWETQYF	TGTGCCAGCAGCAAAGGTATCGTGTCGGGACACACCATCCCATGGGAGACCCAGTACTTC
TRBV5-1	18	TRBD2	TRBJ2-1	-	CASSLAGTSGVQAHEQFF	TGCGCCAGCAGCTTGGCGGGGACTAGCGGGGTACAGGCGCATGAGCAGTTCTTC
TRBV27	13	-	TRBJ1-5	-	CASSLWGGQPQHF	TGTGCCAGCAGTTTATGGGGGGGTCAGCCCCAGCATTTT
TRBV4-3	16	-	TRBJ1-5	-	CASSQDRDSRYQPQHF	TGCGCCAGCAGCCAAGATAGAGACAGCAGGTATCAGCCCCAGCATTTT
TRBV30	13	-	TRBJ1-5	-	CAWSVRGGQPQHF	TGTGCCTGGAGTGTTAGGGGCGGTCAGCCCCAGCATTTT
TRBV6-6	19	TRBD1	TRBJ2-2	-	CASSLNGQGKSPRTGELFF	TGTGCCAGCAGCTTGAACGGACAGGGAAAATCACCTCGGACCGGGGAGCTGTTTTTT
TRBV6-5	13	TRBD1	TRBJ2-5	-	CASNRQGRKTQYF	TGTGCCAGCAACAGACAGGGCCGGAAGACCCAGTACTTC
TRBV19	16	TRBD2	TRBJ2-5	-	CASSMGLAGGQETQYF	TGTGCCAGTAGTATGGGGCTAGCGGGGGGCCAAGAGACCCAGTACTTC
TRBV7-9	14	TRBD2	TRBJ2-3	-	CASSPSGGGDTQYF	TGTGCCAGCAGCCCATCGGGGGGAGGAGATACGCAGTATTTT
TRBV5-6	18	-	TRBJ1-3	few	CASSLAAGYVLSGNTIYF	TGTGCCAGCAGCTTGGCGGCAGGCTACGTACTCTCTGGAAACACCATATATTTT
TRBV7-9	14	TRBD1	TRBJ1-1	-	CASSSLDRVAEAFF	TGTGCCAGCAGCTCACTGGACAGGGTCGCTGAAGCTTTCTTT
TRBV19	16	TRBD1	TRBJ2-2	-	CASKDRGSPNTGELFF	TGTGCCAGCAAGGACAGGGGAAGTCCGAACACCGGGGAGCTGTTTTTT
TRBV5-1	16	-	TRBJ1-6	-	CASSLDQGSYNSPLHF	TGCGCCAGCAGCTTGGATCAGGGGTCCTATAATTCACCCCTCCACTTT
TRBV6-6	16	TRBD1	TRBJ2-7	-	CASSYSGGQGFDEQYF	TGTGCCAGCAGTTACTCGGGTGGACAGGGGTTCGACGAGCAGTACTTC
TRBV5-1	13	-	TRBJ2-7	-	CASSTGHTYEQYF	TGCGCCAGCAGCACGGGACATACCTACGAGCAGTACTTC
TRBV5-1	14	TRBD1	TRBJ2-5	-	CASSGDRGAETQYF	TGCGCCAGCAGCGGGGACAGGGGAGCGGAGACCCAGTACTTC
TRBV11-3	13	-	TRBJ2-2	-	CASSWLASGELFF	TGTGCCAGCAGCTGGCTAGCCTCCGGGGAGCTGTTTTTT
TRBV28	16	TRBD1	TRBJ1-3	-	CATSLPGTAAGNTIYF	TGTGCCACCAGCCTACCCGGGACAGCCGCTGGAAACACCATATATTTT
TRBV5-4	16	-	TRBJ1-6	-	CASSLAAGDYNSPLHF	TGTGCCAGCAGCTTGGCCGCGGGCGACTATAATTCACCCCTCCACTTT
TRBV9	13	-	TRBJ2-3	once	CASIPSGTDTQYF	TGTGCCAGCATCCCCTCTGGCACAGATACGCAGTATTTT
TRBV5-1	15	TRBD1	TRBJ1-2	-	CASSLMGQNNYGYTF	TGCGCCAGCAGCTTGATGGGACAGAATAACTATGGCTACACCTTC
TRBV9	15	-	TRBJ2-3	once	CASNSAGASTDTQYF	TGTGCCAGCAACAGTGCGGGGGCCAGTACAGATACGCAGTATTTT
TRBV30	16	TRBD1	TRBJ2-5	many	CAWSSRGTGWEETQYF	TGTGCCTGGAGTTCCCGGGGGACAGGGTGGGAAGAGACCCAGTACTTC
TRBV6-2/TRBV6-3	16	TRBD1	TRBJ1-6	-	CASSYNQGAYNSPLHF	TGTGCCAGCAGTTACAACCAGGGGGCCTATAATTCACCCCTCCACTTT
TRBV15	16	TRBD2	TRBJ2-3	-	CATSRDLAGGPDTQYF	TGTGCCACCAGCAGAGATCTAGCGGGGGGGCCAGATACGCAGTATTTT
TRBV3-1/TRBV3-2	15	-	TRBJ2-7	-	CASSDGSLYSYEQYF	TGTGCCAGCAGCGATGGTAGTTTGTATTCCTACGAGCAGTACTTC
TRBV29-1	14	-	TRBJ2-7	-	CSVEEAGREYEQYF	TGCAGCGTTGAAGAGGCCGGGAGAGAATACGAGCAGTACTTC
TRBV2	17	TRBD2	TRBJ2-6	-	CASNPGEGMTGANVLTF	TGTGCCAGCAACCCGGGGGAGGGAATGACTGGGGCCAACGTCCTGACTTTC
TRBV6-6	14	-	TRBJ1-6	-	CASSYSESNSPLHF	TGTGCCAGCAGTTACTCGGAGAGTAATTCACCCCTCCACTTT
TRBV2	13	TRBD2	TRBJ2-1	few	CASSPGREDEQFF	TGTGCCAGCAGCCCTGGACGGGAGGATGAGCAGTTCTTC
TRBV20-1	11	-	TRBJ2-7	-	CSASLAYEQYF	TGCAGTGCTAGCTTAGCCTACGAGCAGTACTTC
TRBV29-1	16	-	TRBJ1-2	-	CSVSYLSGGARYGYTF	TGCAGCGTATCCTATTTATCTGGGGGGGCCAGGTATGGCTACACCTTC
TRBV7-8	15	-	TRBJ1-2	-	CASSSRGGLDYGYTF	TGTGCCAGCAGCTCGCGGGGCGGGTTGGACTATGGCTACACCTTC
TRBV9	15	TRBD1	TRBJ1-4	once	CASSVGQGAPEKLFF	TGTGCCAGCAGCGTGGGACAGGGGGCGCCTGAAAAACTGTTTTTT
TRBV18	12	-	TRBJ2-5	-	CASSSGQETQYF	TGTGCCAGCTCATCAGGGCAAGAGACCCAGTACTTC
TRBV6-2/TRBV6-3	14	TRBD1	TRBJ1-5	-	CASSYTGQDQPQHF	TGTGCCAGCAGTTATACGGGACAGGATCAGCCCCAGCATTTT